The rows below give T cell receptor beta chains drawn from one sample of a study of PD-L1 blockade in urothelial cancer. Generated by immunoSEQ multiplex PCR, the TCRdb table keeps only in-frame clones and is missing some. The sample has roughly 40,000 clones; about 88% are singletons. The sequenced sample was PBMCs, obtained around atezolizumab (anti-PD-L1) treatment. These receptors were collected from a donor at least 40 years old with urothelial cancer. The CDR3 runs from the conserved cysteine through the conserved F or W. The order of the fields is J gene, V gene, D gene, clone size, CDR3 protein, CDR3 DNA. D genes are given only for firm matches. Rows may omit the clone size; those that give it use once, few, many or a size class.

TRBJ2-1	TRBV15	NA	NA	CATSREGTVTSYNEQFF	TGTGCCACCAGCAGGGAGGGAACGGTAACCTCCTACAATGAGCAGTTCTTC
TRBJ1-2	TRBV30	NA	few	CARGQGQDYGYTF	TGTGCCCGCGGCCAGGGGCAGGACTATGGCTACACCTTC
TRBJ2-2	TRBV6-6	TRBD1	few	CASTKGQGVAGELFF	TGTGCCAGCACCAAAGGACAGGGGGTTGCCGGGGAGCTGTTTTTT
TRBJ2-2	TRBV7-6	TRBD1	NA	CASSLATGGLTGELFF	TGTGCCAGCAGCTTAGCGACAGGGGGGTTGACCGGGGAGCTGTTTTTT
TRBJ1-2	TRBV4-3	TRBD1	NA	CASSQQLQGPTYGYTF	TGCGCCAGCAGCCAGCAGCTACAGGGGCCCACCTATGGCTACACCTTC
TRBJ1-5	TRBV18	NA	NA	CASSPDIKEPQHF	TGTGCCAGCTCACCAGACATCAAGGAGCCCCAGCATTTT
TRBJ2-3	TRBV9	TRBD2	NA	CASSPHSGRRTDTQYF	TGTGCCAGCAGCCCGCACAGCGGGAGAAGGACAGATACGCAGTATTTT
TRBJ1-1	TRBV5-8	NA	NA	CASRLMTTGEAFF	TGTGCCAGCCGCTTGATGACGACAGGCGAAGCTTTCTTT
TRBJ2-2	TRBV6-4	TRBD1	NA	CASSLSDRDTGELFF	TGTGCCAGCAGTTTGTCGGACAGGGACACCGGGGAGCTGTTTTTT
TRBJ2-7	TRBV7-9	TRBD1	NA	CASSRGQGTSYEQYF	TGTGCCAGCAGCCGGGGACAGGGGACCTCCTACGAGCAGTACTTC
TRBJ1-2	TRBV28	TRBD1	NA	CASRQSGTGGYGYTF	TGTGCCAGCCGGCAGTCCGGGACAGGGGGATATGGCTACACCTTC
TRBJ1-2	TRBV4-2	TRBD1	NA	CASSQEGQGFYGYTF	TGTGCCAGCAGCCAAGAGGGACAGGGTTTCTATGGCTACACCTTC
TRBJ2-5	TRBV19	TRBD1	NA	CASSIGTGVFQETQYF	TGTGCCAGTAGTATAGGGACAGGGGTTTTCCAAGAGACCCAGTACTTC